A single sample is the source of the 27 T cell receptor delta chains below, sequenced in a study of γδ T cells in repeated Plasmodium falciparum infection. TCRdb fed the multiplex PCR reads to CATT. Here the sample spans approximately 90,000 delta-chain clones, approximately 1% being singletons. Vgamma9/Vdelta2+ and Vdelta2-negative gammadelta T cells were flow-sorted from PBMC for bulk sequencing. Sequencing was carried out using gamma-delta T cells from blood. Receptor source: a pool of human donors (malaria-infected and uninfected, not separated).

Concerning this clone itself: For this DNA, TCRdb reports the protein of a much larger clone, which diverges at residue 18, most likely from a read error; the protein presented here is translated directly from the DNA. Called V gene: TRDV2; the J gene was not called; TRDD3 is taken as the D call from the table, unchecked against the DNA. This CDR3 is built from 19 residues. The germline V gene has CDR1 GEAIGNYY and CDR2 EKD. For the CDR3, the DNA is TGTGCCTGTGACACCGTCCCAATGGTGGGGGATACAGGGACCGATAAACTCACCTTT. Translation gives CACDTVPMVGDTGTDKLTF.

This clone was seen a handful of times. This clone may be a read error of a much larger clone one base away. The same CDR3 also results from other DNA sequences found in this sample. CDR3 amino acids: CALGEPPSAVTDTDKLIF. CDR3 DNA sequence: TGTGCTCTTGGGGAACCCCCTTCCGCTGTGACGGATACCGATAAACTCATCTTT. The genes are TRDV1 and TRDJ1; D is possibly TRDD2 (6 bases). V was shortened by 1 base and J by 2 bases, with 20 bases between the two germline ends. This CDR3 comprises 18 residues. Per germline, CDR1 TSWWSYY and CDR2 QGS.

At least ten counts were recorded for this clone. The sample carries other DNA sequences with the same CDR3. The chain links TRDV1 to TRDJ1; TRDD3 aligns across 9 bases. The CDR3 loop spans 24 amino acids. V lost 4 bases, J lost 7 bases, and 37 bases stayed unmatched. Germline assignment: CDR1 TSWWSYY and CDR2 QGS. The CDR3 DNA reads as TGTGCTCTTGGGGGCCCTGGGAGTGTGACGACCGGGGCACTGGGGGAGAGTCGGTTCGGTAAACTCATCTTT. It encodes CALGGPGSVTTGALGESRFGKLIF.

This clone has a count of ten or more. The protein TCRdb lists belongs to a much larger clone and differs from this DNA's translation at residue 6, which points to a read error; the protein shown is made from the DNA. The chain is built from TRDV2 and TRDJ1, with TRDD3 identical over 7 bases. CDR1 is GEAIGNYY and CDR2 is EKD in the germline V gene. CDR3 length equals 15 residues. The ends lost 1 base at V and 2 bases at J; junction bases unmatched: 6. Written as DNA, the CDR3 is TGTGCCTGTGACACAGCGGGGATAAGTACCGATAAACTCATCTTT. Amino acids: CACDTAGISTDKLIF.

This clone was picked up a small number of times. Only one base separates this from a far larger clonotype, so it likely reflects a read error. Because the CDR3's place on the DNA is in doubt, the DNA is left out and the CDR3 is given as listed by TCRdb. Other nucleotide sequences from this sample produce the same CDR3. The V gene corresponds to TRDV1; no J gene was called; TRDD3 is taken as the D call from the table, unchecked against the DNA. The CDR3 adds up to 20 amino acids, both ends counted. Germline-derived CDR1 and CDR2 are TSWWSYY and QGS. This CDR3 reads CALGDNFLVGWGTHTDKLIF.

The sample holds many counts of this clone. TCRdb's protein for this DNA is that of a much larger clone and differs from the translation at residue 9, likely a read error; the protein shown is the DNA translation. The chain uses TRDV1 and TRDJ1, with D tentatively TRDD2 (6 bases). TCRdb supplies no J gene; here it was assigned by aligning the nucleotide sequence to germline. With 2 bases removed from V and 1 base from J, the gap between germline ends came to 29 bases. This CDR3 spans 21 amino acids. Germline V CDR1 and CDR2: TSWWSYY, QGS. The DNA of the CDR3 is TGTGCTCTTGGGGAATTGGCCTTCCCACCGCCACGGCTGGGAATCACCGATAAACTCATCTTT. Its translation: CALGELAFPPPRLGITDKLIF.

Of note for this clone: The protein TCRdb lists belongs to a much larger clone and differs from this DNA's translation at residue 19, which points to a read error; the protein shown is made from the DNA. This chain's CDR3 is CALGERDSLNHLLGDTVNADKLIF. As DNA, the CDR3 is TGTGCTCTTGGGGAACGGGACTCCCTAAATCATTTACTGGGGGATACGGTGAACGCCGATAAACTCATCTTT. This sequence joins TRDV1 and TRDJ1, with TRDD3 identical over 13 bases. The J gene, absent from TCRdb, was called here by matching the DNA to germline. Germline V gene lookup returns CDR1 TSWWSYY and CDR2 QGS. The CDR3 runs to 24 residues. V dropped 1 base and J dropped 3; count of bases not matched to a gene: 26.

This clone was observed many times. A far larger clone is just one base off, so this is likely a read error. At the DNA level, this CDR3 is encoded by other sequences in the same sample as well. This chain uses TRDV1 with TRDJ1; weak D call: TRDD2 (5 bases). TCRdb leaves out the J gene; it was filled in here by matching the DNA to germline. With 3 bases removed from V and 5 bases from J, the gap between germline ends came to 25 bases. CDR3 size: 18 residues. Germline CDR1 and CDR2: TSWWSYY and QGS. The CDR3 DNA reads as TGTGCTCTTGGGGACTTTCCACCGTTTCCTGGTCGAACTGATAAACTCATCTTT. This gives the protein CALGDFPPFPGRTDKLIF.

This clone has at least ten counts. This chain uses TRDV2 with TRDJ1, with 8 bases aligning to TRDD3. Losses at the gene ends were 4 bases for V and 0 bases for J; bases not matched to a gene: 18. CDR1 and CDR2 (germline): GEAIGNYY, EKD. The CDR3 totals 19 residues. The CDR3 nucleotides are TGTGCCTGTGAACCACTTCTGGGGGACGAAACCCCGTACACCGATAAACTCATCTTT. Its protein product is CACEPLLGDETPYTDKLIF.

This clone was found a few times. Only one base separates this from a far larger clonotype, so it likely reflects a read error. Other nucleotide sequences from this sample produce the same CDR3. The genes are TRDV1 and TRDJ1; no definite D call. The J gene, missing from TCRdb, was assigned here through DNA to germline matching. Per the germline V gene, CDR1 is TSWWSYY and CDR2 is QGS. Trimming took off 5 bases at V and 4 bases at J, with 32 bases between the two ends. The length of the CDR3 is 20 residues. CDR3 nucleotide sequence: TGTGCTCTTGGGTCCCGGCCCCGCAAAATCAACACCCGATCCCTCGATAAACTCATCTTT. It yields the protein CALGSRPRKINTRSLDKLIF.

Comment on this clone: This DNA's translation and the protein TCRdb lists, from a much larger clone, do not match at residue 13, likely due to a read error; the protein shown is translated from the DNA. The V call is TRDV2, the J call TRDJ1; possibly TRDD2 or TRDD3 for D (5 bases each). TCRdb records no J gene; here it was assigned by comparing the DNA to germline. V lost 0 bases and J 2 bases, leaving 27 bases between the germline ends. Germline V gives CDR1 GEAIGNYY, CDR2 EKD. The CDR3 has 20 amino acids. CDR3 nucleotides: TGTGCCTGTGACACCAACCTACAAGGATGCCAAGGGGGTCGGACCGATAAACTCATCTTT. It encodes CACDTNLQGCQGGRTDKLIF.

A note on this clone: Only one base separates this from a far larger clonotype, so it likely reflects a read error. The same CDR3 also results from other DNA sequences found in this sample. V usage is TRDV2 and J usage is TRDJ1; D call uncertain. The J gene is absent in TCRdb and was assigned here via DNA matching to germline. The germline CDR1 and CDR2 sequences are GEAIGNYY and EKD. Trimming shortened V by 3 bases and J by 4 bases, and 14 bases separated the two germline ends. The CDR3 has 14 residues. CDR3 bases: TGTGCCTGTGACTCGATGGGCCCCGTCGATAAACTCATCTTT. Its protein is CACDSMGPVDKLIF.

A word on this clone: TCRdb's listed protein matches a much larger clone and diverges from this DNA's translation at residue 13, likely through a read error; the protein shown comes from the DNA. DNA for the CDR3: TGTGCCTGCATTACGTACTGGGGGATACCCTCCCCGCACACCGGTAAACTCATCTTT. Translating it yields CACITYWGIPSPHTGKLIF. The V gene is TRDV2, the J gene TRDJ1, with 12 bases matching TRDD3. TCRdb is silent on the J gene; assignment here came from matching the DNA to germline. Germline lookup yields CDR1 GEAIGNYY and CDR2 EKD. The CDR3 length is 19 residues.

This clone has just a few counts. A single base is all that separates this from a far larger clone, so a read error is likely. V and J are TRDV1 and TRDJ1, with D perhaps TRDD3 (5 bases). TCRdb offers no J gene call, so here the DNA was matched to germline to obtain one. The V gene lost 4 bases and the J gene lost 7 bases, with 16 bases spanning the gap. CDR3 length equals 14 residues. From germline, CDR1 is TSWWSYY and CDR2 QGS. CDR3 DNA sequence: TGTGCTCTTGGGGTTAAGAGGGGGTCGGGTAAACTCATCTTT. Translating gives CALGVKRGSGKLIF.

This clone has a handful of counts. TCRdb records a much larger clone's protein for this DNA, with a difference at residue 6 that likely arises from a read error; the protein given is the translation of the DNA. The V gene is TRDV2, the J gene TRDJ1; maybe TRDD3 (6 bases). The J gene, missing from TCRdb, was assigned here through DNA to germline matching. Germline CDR1 GEAIGNYY, CDR2 EKD. V was clipped by 4 bases and J by 0 bases, with 14 bases between them. The CDR3 is 15 amino acids. CDR3: CACEAPGEYTDKLIF. The CDR3 region has the DNA TGTGCCTGTGAGGCACCGGGGGAATACACCGATAAACTCATCTTT.

This clone has only a few counts. TCRdb lists the protein of a much larger clone for this DNA, which differs at residue 18, so this is likely a read error; the protein given here is translated from the DNA itself. The J gene is uncalled and the V gene is TRDV2; TRDD3, the table's D call, lacks a check against the DNA. The CDR3 length is 21 residues. CDR1 and CDR2 (germline): GEAIGNYY, EKD. In nucleotides, the CDR3 is TGTGCCTGTGACACGTTAGGTGGGGGATACGCGGTTAACGATTTGACAGCACATCTCTTCTTT. Translated, it gives CACDTLGGGYAVNDLTAHLFF.

This clone has only a few counts. The TCRdb record carries a much larger clone's protein, which differs from this DNA's translation at residue 4; a read error is the likely cause, and the protein listed here is the DNA translation. The chain links TRDV1 to TRDJ1; 9 bases line up with TRDD3. As TCRdb names no J gene, one was assigned here on the basis of a DNA match to germline. This CDR3 spans 17 amino acids. The V gene end was trimmed by 7 bases and the J gene end by 7 bases; junction bases not matched to a gene: 19. Germline V gene data show CDR1 as TSWWSYY and CDR2 as QGS. The CDR3 spells CALEEPPGGLGPAKLIF. The CDR3 coding sequence is TGTGCTCTTGAGGAGCCTCCTGGGGGATTGGGACCAGCTAAACTCATCTTT.

A note on this clone: A read error is the likely source, as a far larger clone sits one nucleotide away. Other DNA sequences of this sample code for an identical CDR3. The chain recombines TRDV2 with TRDJ1; 12 bases line up with TRDD3. Matching the DNA to germline supplied the J gene, which TCRdb does not give. From germline, CDR1 is GEAIGNYY and CDR2 EKD. The CDR3 has 18 amino acids. The CDR3 DNA is TGTGCCTGTGACGCTTTACTGGGGGATACTTCCTACACTGATAAACTCATCTTT. Protein: CACDALLGDTSYTDKLIF.

A remark on this clone: This DNA's translation differs at residues 16 and 17 from TCRdb's protein, which comes from a much larger clone; a read error is likely, and the protein shown is translated from the DNA. The chain links TRDV1 to TRDJ1; 10 nucleotides match TRDD3. V shed 6 bases, J shed 4 bases, and the junction held 29 bases outside the gene matches. Germline V gene sequence: CDR1 TSWWSYY, CDR2 QGS. This CDR3 has 22 amino acids. The CDR3 protein is CALGLLPIRYWGMIGHIDKLIF. The CDR3 nucleotides read TGTGCTCTTGGCCTACTTCCTATTCGATACTGGGGGATGATAGGTCACATCGATAAACTCATCTTT.

Note on this clone: A far larger clone is off by one base, so a read error is likely. Other DNA sequences within the sample encode an identical CDR3. The chain carries TRDV2 and TRDJ1; TRDD3 aligns across 12 bases. The J gene is not listed in TCRdb, so it was assigned here from a DNA match to germline. The CDR3 is 19 residues long. J was trimmed by 0 bases and V by 4 bases; bases with no gene match: 14. Per the germline V gene, CDR1 is GEAIGNYY and CDR2 is EKD. The CDR3 loop reads CACDTGIWGIRGYTDKLIF. The CDR3 DNA follows: TGTGCCTGTGATACCGGGATCTGGGGGATACGCGGGTACACCGATAAACTCATCTTT.

This clone has only a few counts. A single base is all that separates this from a far larger clone, so a read error is likely. This same CDR3 is encoded by further DNA sequences in the sample. The chain recombines TRDV1 with TRDJ1; D possibly matches TRDD2 or TRDD3 (6 bases each). TCRdb does not report a J gene; here it was assigned by matching the DNA to germline references. This CDR3 contains 22 residues. Germline V gives CDR1 TSWWSYY, CDR2 QGS. Trimming left V 3 bases short and J 0 bases short, with 32 bases between. The CDR3 coding sequence is TGTGCTCTTGGGGAGCCTCGGCCTTCCATATCTTACTGGGAGTCCTACACCGATAAACTCATCTTT. This translates into CALGEPRPSISYWESYTDKLIF.

As for this clone: A far larger clone is just one base off, so this is likely a read error. The sample holds other DNA sequences that translate to the same CDR3. J is TRDJ2 and V is TRDV1; 9 bases fit TRDD3. The CDR3 runs 19 residues. Germline V gene lookup returns CDR1 TSWWSYY and CDR2 QGS. Trimming removed 5 bases from V and 2 bases from J; junction bases left unmatched: 15. The CDR3 nucleotides are TGTGCTCTTGGGCAAACGATAAGGGGGATACCATCCTTGACAGCACAACTCTTCTTT. Its translation: CALGQTIRGIPSLTAQLFF.

This clone was observed at least ten times. A read error likely explains why the TCRdb protein, taken from a much larger clone, differs from this DNA's translation at residue 15; the protein shown is translated from the DNA. V and J are TRDV1 and TRDJ1, with D possibly being TRDD3 (6 bases). V lost 1 base, J lost 3 bases, and 27 bases lay in between. The CDR3 runs to 20 residues. Germline CDR1 and CDR2: TSWWSYY and QGS. The CDR3 is CALGEQVGWGSYSYADKLIF. Written as DNA, the CDR3 is TGTGCTCTTGGGGAACAAGTCGGTTGGGGGTCATACTCATACGCCGATAAACTCATCTTT.

With respect to this clone: A far larger clone is one base from this, pointing to a likely read error. This sample also contains other DNA sequences that code for the same CDR3. This sequence joins TRDV1 and TRDJ1; D is possibly TRDD2 or TRDD3 (6 bases each). The J gene is absent in TCRdb and was assigned here via DNA matching to germline. Between the trimmed V and J ends, which lost 4 bases and 0 bases, there was a span of 30 bases. The CDR3 is made up of 21 amino acids. Germline V gene data show CDR1 as TSWWSYY and CDR2 as QGS. This chain's CDR3 is CALGAYLPSYDLWGNTDKLIF. CDR3 sequence (DNA): TGTGCTCTTGGGGCGTACCTCCCGTCCTACGACCTCTGGGGAAACACCGATAAACTCATCTTT.

As to this clone: One base separates it from a far larger clone, so it is likely a read error. The same CDR3 arises from other DNA sequences in this sample as well. The CDR3 nucleotides are TGTGCTCTAGGGTCTTACCGTTCCATCTGGGGGCCACTCGATAAACTCATCTTT. Encoded protein: CALGSYRSIWGPLDKLIF. This chain connects TRDV1 to TRDJ1, with 7 bases that match TRDD3. TCRdb does not report a J gene; here it was assigned by matching the DNA to germline references. The CDR3 length is 18 residues. Germline values: CDR1 TSWWSYY, CDR2 QGS. The junction had 23 bases not matched to a gene; V was cut back by 9 bases and J by 4 bases.

As regards this clone: A far more abundant clone sits one base away, making this likely a read error. In the same sample, other DNA sequences code for this CDR3. CDR3 DNA sequence: TGTGCTCTTGGAACCTCTATTCCTACAGTGTGGGAGTACACCGATAAACTCATCTTT. Protein: CALGTSIPTVWEYTDKLIF. V is TRDV1 and J is TRDJ1; 7 positions agree with TRDD2. The CDR3 runs 19 residues. The V and J ends lost 6 bases and 0 bases, in that order; junction bases with no gene match: 19. Germline V gene data show CDR1 as TSWWSYY and CDR2 as QGS.

This clone was picked up a small number of times. The TCRdb record carries a much larger clone's protein, which differs from this DNA's translation at residue 17; a read error is the likely cause, and the protein listed here is the DNA translation. The rearrangement uses TRDV1 and TRDJ1; D possibly corresponds to TRDD2 (5 bases). Germline CDR1 and CDR2: TSWWSYY and QGS. The CDR3 has 20 residues. The DNA of the CDR3 is TGTGCTCTTGGGGAACTTGGGCCCCCCGCGGGCCGCTCCTTCACCGATAGACTCATCTTT. Protein sequence: CALGELGPPAGRSFTDRLIF.